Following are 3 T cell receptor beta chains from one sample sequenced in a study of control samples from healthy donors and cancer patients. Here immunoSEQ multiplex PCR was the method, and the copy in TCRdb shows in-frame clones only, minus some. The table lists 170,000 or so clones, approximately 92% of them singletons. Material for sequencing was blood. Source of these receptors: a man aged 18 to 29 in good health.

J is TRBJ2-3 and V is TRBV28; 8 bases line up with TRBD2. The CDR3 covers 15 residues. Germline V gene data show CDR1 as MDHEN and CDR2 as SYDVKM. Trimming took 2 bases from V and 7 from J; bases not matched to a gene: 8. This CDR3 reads CASSLSSERGYTQYF. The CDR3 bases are TGTGCCAGCAGTTTAAGTTCGGAGCGGGGGTATACGCAGTATTTT.

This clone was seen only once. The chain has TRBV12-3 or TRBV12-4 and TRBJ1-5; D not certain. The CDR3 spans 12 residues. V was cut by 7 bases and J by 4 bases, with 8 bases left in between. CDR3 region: CASTRGNQPQHF. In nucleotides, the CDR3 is TGTGCCAGCACCCGAGGGAATCAGCCCCAGCATTTT.

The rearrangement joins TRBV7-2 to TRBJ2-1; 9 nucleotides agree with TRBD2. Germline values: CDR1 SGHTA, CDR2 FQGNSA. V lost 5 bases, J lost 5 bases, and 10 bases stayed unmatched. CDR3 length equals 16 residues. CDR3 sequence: CASSRFGRGGHNEQFF. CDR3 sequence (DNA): TGTGCCAGCAGCCGCTTTGGGCGGGGGGGCCACAATGAGCAGTTCTTC.